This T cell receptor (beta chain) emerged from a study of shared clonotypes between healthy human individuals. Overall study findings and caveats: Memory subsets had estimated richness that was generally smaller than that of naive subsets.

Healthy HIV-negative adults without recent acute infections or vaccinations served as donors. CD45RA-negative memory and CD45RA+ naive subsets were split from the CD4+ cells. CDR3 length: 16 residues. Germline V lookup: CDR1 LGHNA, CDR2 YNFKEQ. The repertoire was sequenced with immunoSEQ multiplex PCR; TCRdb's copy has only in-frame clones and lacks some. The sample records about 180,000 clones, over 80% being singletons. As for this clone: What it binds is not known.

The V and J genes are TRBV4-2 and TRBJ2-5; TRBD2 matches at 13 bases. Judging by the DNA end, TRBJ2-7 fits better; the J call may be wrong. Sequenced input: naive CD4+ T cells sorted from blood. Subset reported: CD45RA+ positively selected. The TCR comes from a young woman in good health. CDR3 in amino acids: CASSQEGTSGTYEQYF. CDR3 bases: TGTGCCAGCAGCCAAGAAGGGACTAGCGGGACCTACGAGCAGTACTTC.